Listed below are T cell receptor beta chains from one sample, sequenced in a study of cytomegalovirus exposure and HLA in healthy donors. Here immunoSEQ multiplex PCR was the method, and the copy in TCRdb shows in-frame clones only, minus some. Here the sample spans some 100,000 clones, around 80% being singletons. Sequencing was performed on PBMCs. The receptors shown here come from a woman aged 45 to 65 in good health and CMV-seropositive. Each CDR3 is given with its conserved first and last residue. A D gene is named only where the DNA matches it firmly. Size tells how often a clone was seen (once, few, many) or the class of an expanded clone, and some rows leave it out.

NA | TRBJ2-3 | TRBD1 | TRBV14 | CASSRSPGQLTDTQYF | TGTGCCAGCAGCCGCTCTCCGGGACAGCTCACAGATACGCAGTATTTT
NA | TRBJ1-1 | TRBD1 | TRBV7-3 | CASSLRGQGSNTEAFF | TGTGCCAGCAGCTTAAGGGGACAGGGGTCGAACACTGAAGCTTTCTTT
few | TRBJ1-1 | NA | TRBV11-2 | CASSLSNRGTEAFF | TGTGCCAGCAGCTTATCGAATCGGGGCACTGAAGCTTTCTTT
NA | TRBJ2-1 | TRBD1 | TRBV9 | CASSVRTGSNDEQFF | TGTGCCAGCAGCGTCCGGACAGGCTCCAACGATGAGCAGTTCTTC
NA | TRBJ1-6 | NA | TRBV9 | CASSAHVSSYNSPLHF | TGTGCCAGCAGCGCTCATGTTAGCTCCTATAATTCACCCCTCCACTTT
NA | TRBJ2-7 | TRBD1 | TRBV30 | CAWTGTVSYEQYF | TGTGCCTGGACCGGGACAGTGTCCTACGAGCAGTACTTC
NA | TRBJ2-1 | NA | TRBV7-9 | CSSSLARTHINEQFF | TGTTCCAGCAGCTTAGCGCGGACACATATCAATGAGCAGTTCTTC
few | TRBJ1-1 | TRBD1 | TRBV7-3 | CASSLTGNLGGTGLVNTEAFF | TGTGCCAGCAGCTTAACTGGGAACCTTGGAGGGACAGGGTTGGTGAACACTGAAGCTTTCTTT
NA | TRBJ2-7 | TRBD1 | TRBV27 | CASSLGTGIYEQYF | TGTGCCAGCAGTTTAGGGACAGGGATCTACGAGCAGTACTTC
NA | TRBJ2-3 | NA | TRBV5-6 | CASSLGLAPSTDTQYF | TGTGCCAGCAGCTTGGGGTTAGCTCCTAGCACAGATACGCAGTATTTT
NA | TRBJ2-3 | NA | TRBV9 | CASSPPTGSKSSTDTQYF | TGTGCCAGCAGCCCTCCAACCGGGTCTAAATCTAGCACAGATACGCAGTATTTT
NA | TRBJ2-7 | NA | TRBV6-1 | CASSDRGRGAYEQYF | TGTGCCAGCAGTGATCGGGGCAGGGGAGCCTACGAGCAGTACTTC
once | TRBJ1-4 | NA | TRBV2 | CASRNYEKLFF | TGTGCCAGCAGAAACTATGAAAAACTGTTTTTT
NA | TRBJ2-7 | TRBD2 | TRBV18 | CASSLEGRGSYEQYF | TGTGCCAGCTCCCTTGAAGGGCGGGGGTCCTACGAGCAGTACTTC
NA | TRBJ2-1 | TRBD1 | TRBV10-1 | CASSERGTGSWSEQFF | TGCGCCAGCAGTGAGCGCGGGACAGGGAGCTGGTCTGAGCAGTTCTTC
few | TRBJ1-1 | NA | TRBV9 | CASSGRRGGDTEAFF | TGTGCCAGCAGCGGCAGGAGGGGAGGGGACACTGAAGCTTTCTTT
NA | TRBJ1-5 | TRBD1 | TRBV7-9 | CASSFGQGSNQPQHF | TGTGCCAGCAGCTTCGGACAGGGCTCAAATCAGCCCCAGCATTTT
NA | TRBJ2-5 | NA | TRBV9 | CASSTELQETQYF | TGTGCCAGCAGCACAGAGCTTCAAGAGACCCAGTACTTC
once | TRBJ1-1 | NA | TRBV30 | CAWSQAQTTEAFF | TGTGCCTGGAGTCAGGCCCAAACCACTGAAGCTTTCTTT
NA | TRBJ1-2 | NA | TRBV16 | CASSQSMAGSAYGYTF | TGTGCCAGCAGCCAATCGATGGCAGGATCCGCTTATGGCTACACCTTC
NA | TRBJ2-7 | NA | TRBV21-1 | CASSKGGPSIGRYGQYF | TGTGCCAGCAGCAAAGGCGGGCCGAGTATAGGACGCTACGGGCAGTACTTC
NA | TRBJ1-1 | NA | TRBV6-1 | CASSVTTELNTEAFF | TGTGCCAGCAGTGTGACGACAGAATTGAACACTGAAGCTTTCTTT
NA | TRBJ2-5 | TRBD2 | TRBV5-4 | CASSPTSGRPETQYF | TGTGCCAGCAGTCCCACTAGCGGGAGGCCAGAGACCCAGTACTTC
NA | TRBJ2-1 | NA | TRBV2 | CATRAPSPPYNEQFF | TGTGCCACCCGGGCCCCTAGCCCTCCCTACAATGAGCAGTTCTTC
NA | TRBJ1-2 | NA | TRBV5-5 | CASSFRQDGYTF | TGTGCCAGCAGCTTTCGTCAGGATGGCTACACCTTC
NA | TRBJ2-7 | NA | TRBV5-5 | CASSSRAGAHEQYF | TGTGCCAGCAGCTCCCGAGCAGGGGCCCACGAGCAGTACTTC
NA | TRBJ1-6 | NA | TRBV27 | CASSRGSGLQPFNSPLHF | TGTGCCAGCAGCCGGGGGTCGGGCCTTCAACCCTTTAATTCACCCCTCCACTTT
NA | TRBJ1-1 | NA | TRBV7-3 | CASSPAAQGRVSTEAFF | TGTGCCAGCAGCCCCGCAGCTCAGGGTAGGGTCAGCACTGAAGCTTTCTTT
NA | TRBJ2-1 | NA | TRBV5-6 | CASSATRASQFF | TGTGCCAGCAGCGCGACGCGGGCCTCGCAGTTCTTC
few | TRBJ2-3 | NA | TRBV7-3 | CASSLNSGDLGTDTQYF | TGTGCCAGCAGCTTAAATTCCGGGGACTTAGGCACAGATACGCAGTATTTT
NA | TRBJ2-1 | TRBD2 | TRBV15 | CATSSLSGGESSYNEQFF | TGTGCCACCAGCAGTCTAAGCGGGGGGGAAAGCTCCTACAATGAGCAGTTCTTC